This T cell receptor (beta chain) appears in the sequencing data of a study of blood T cells in healthy people across ages. CDR1 SNHLY and CDR2 FYNNEI come from the germline V gene. CDR3 length equals 14 residues. The V and J ends lost 4 bases and 3 bases respectively, with 11 bases between them. Combining a sample-barcoded 5' primer with a J-beta primer mix, a second PCR ran for 7 to 11 cycles. MiXCR, applied by TCRdb to the 5' RACE reads, yields one record per CDR3 protein. The data contain about 830,000 distinct CDR3 sequences, about 59% of them seen just once; the ten biggest clones take up roughly 25%.

The chain has TRBV2 and TRBJ2-3; TRBD2 is a possible D gene (5 bases). Sequenced input: blood. This TCR came from a man aged 25-45 years in good health. The CDR3: CASSVPRGTDTQYF. CDR3 nucleotides: TGTGCCAGCAGTGTTCCACGGGGAACAGATACGCAGTATTTT.